Below, 22 T cell receptor beta chains from the same sample are listed, as sequenced in a study of blood T cells in healthy people across ages. Primed by a sample-barcoded 5' primer and a J-beta primer mix, a second PCR proceeded for roughly 6 to 12 cycles. TCRdb independently ran MiXCR on the 5' RACE reads; one entry per CDR3 protein. The data hold some 760,000 distinct CDR3 sequences, with 20% to 30% observed a single time. The same data also went into a second study, on T cells of mothers and their children.

The sequenced sample was blood. The receptors derive from a boy younger than 18 in good health.

This clonotype has a handful of counts. The chain employs TRBV12-5 and TRBJ2-1; 12 bases align to TRBD2. V trimming: 7 bases; J trimming: 8 bases; junction bases outside the gene matches: 9. Germline CDR1 and CDR2: LGHNT and FRNRAP. This CDR3 is 15 amino acids long. CDR3 loop: CASAPATSGRYEQFF. The CDR3 DNA follows: TGTGCTAGTGCCCCCGCGACTAGCGGGAGATATGAGCAGTTCTTC.

This clonotype was recorded a few times. This chain joins TRBV20-1 and TRBJ2-5; D is undetermined. Trimming cost V 6 bases and J 4 bases, with 6 bases left between them. Germline loops: CDR1 DFQATT, CDR2 SNEGSKA (reference sequence). The length of the CDR3 is 10 residues. CDR3 in amino acids: CSARIETQYF. Here the CDR3 DNA reads TGCAGTGCCCGTATAGAGACCCAGTACTTC.

The chain links TRBV5-5 to TRBJ1-1; D ambiguous. Trimming took off 0 bases at V and 2 bases at J, with 20 bases between the two ends. Germline CDR1 is SGHKS and CDR2 is YYEKEE (reference sequence). The CDR3 extends over 18 amino acids. Written as DNA, the CDR3 is TGTGCCAGCAGCTTGGAGAATCGCCGGATTACAACAAACACTGAAGCTTTCTTT. As protein: CASSLENRRITTNTEAFF.

The chain employs TRBV20-1 and TRBJ2-7; 8 positions match TRBD2. Germline V lookup: CDR1 DFQATT, CDR2 SNEGSKA (reference sequence). This CDR3 spans 15 amino acids. With V trimmed by 0 bases and J by 4 bases, 8 bases remained unmatched. CDR3 residues: CSARDALAGPYEQYF. In nucleotides, the CDR3 is TGCAGTGCTAGAGACGCCCTAGCGGGTCCTTACGAGCAGTACTTC.

This clonotype was seen more than once but under ten times. The chain links TRBV5-1 to TRBJ2-5; D is unresolved. Trimming shortened V by 0 bases and J by 0 bases, and 6 bases separated the two germline ends. Germline CDR1 SGHRS, CDR2 YFSETQ. The CDR3 totals 14 residues. The CDR3 spells CASSLAPYQETQYF. As DNA, the CDR3 is TGCGCCAGCAGCTTGGCCCCGTACCAAGAGACCCAGTACTTC.

CDR3 sequence: CSAITRGRGNQPQHF. The DNA of the CDR3 is TGCAGCGCAATTACCAGGGGGCGCGGCAATCAGCCCCAGCATTTT. J is TRBJ1-5 and V is TRBV29-1, with 8 bases fitting TRBD1. The V gene's germline CDR1 is SQVTM and CDR2 ANQGSEA. This CDR3 contains 15 residues. The V segment lost 7 bases and the J segment 2 bases; nucleotides outside the gene matches: 10.

The rearrangement links TRBV6-2 or TRBV6-3 to TRBJ2-1; D not resolved. The DNA end is a closer match to TRBJ2-7, so the J assignment may be wrong. This CDR3 region has 12 residues. The germline CDR1 and CDR2 sequences are MNHEY and SVGEGT. CDR3 residues: CASSYVAYEQYF. In DNA, the CDR3 is TGTGCCAGCAGTTACGTGGCCTACGAGCAGTACTTC.

Only a few counts were recorded for this clonotype. The V gene is TRBV12-5, the J gene TRBJ2-1; D is perhaps TRBD1 (5 bases). Trimming left V 5 bases short and J 1 base short, with 12 bases between. This CDR3 comprises 15 residues. The germline CDR1 and CDR2 sequences are LGHNT and FRNRAP. CDR3 in DNA: TGTGCTAGTGGTCCCCCAGGGATATCCTACAATGAGCAGTTCTTC. It yields the protein CASGPPGISYNEQFF. Full variable domain (remainder filled in from reference TRBV12-5 and TRBJ2-1): DARVTQTPRHKVTEMGQEVTMRCQPILGHNTVFWYRQTMMQGLELLAYFRNRAPLDDSGMPKDRFSAEMPDATLATLKIQPSEPRDSAVYFCASGPPGISYNEQFFGPGTRLTVL.

CDR3 nucleotides: TGCGCCAGCAGCTTGGCAGGAAAGGGGAGCGGCTACACCTTC. It yields the protein CASSLAGKGSGYTF. The chain carries TRBV5-1 and TRBJ1-2; a possible D gene is TRBD1 (5 bases). This CDR3 is built from 14 residues. CDR1 and CDR2 from the germline V gene are SGHRS and YFSETQ. Trimming cost V 0 bases and J 8 bases, with 14 bases left between them. The variable domain in full, completed from reference TRBV5-1 and TRBJ1-2, reads KAGVTQTPRYLIKTRGQQVTLSCSPISGHRSVSWYQQTPGQGLQFLFEYFSETQRNKGNFPGRFSGRQFSNSRSEMNVSTLELGDSALYLCASSLAGKGSGYTFGSGTRLTVV.

The rearrangement uses TRBV9 and TRBJ1-6; D is uncertain. Trimming removed 1 base at V and 0 bases at J, with 8 bases between. This CDR3 is built from 16 residues. Per germline, CDR1 SGDLS and CDR2 YYNGEE. The CDR3 nucleotides are TGTGCCAGCAGCGTATCCAGGAGCTCCTATAATTCACCCCTCCACTTT. Amino acid sequence: CASSVSRSSYNSPLHF. Complete variable domain (other parts from reference TRBV9 and TRBJ1-6): DSGVTQTPKHLITATGQRVTLRCSPRSGDLSVYWYQQSLDQGLQFLIQYYNGEERAKGNILERFSAQQFPDLHSELNLSSLELGDSALYFCASSVSRSSYNSPLHFGNGTRLTVT.

The chain has TRBV5-1 and TRBJ1-2, with 9 bases matching TRBD1. With 0 bases clipped from V and 6 bases from J, the junction kept 9 bases outside the gene matches. The germline V gene has CDR1 SGHRS and CDR2 YFSETQ. The CDR3 loop spans 16 amino acids. The CDR3 region has the DNA TGCGCCAGCAGCTTGGGGACAGGGGACGCCCAGGATGGCTACACCTTC. Protein product: CASSLGTGDAQDGYTF.

This clonotype came up a few times. V gene TRBV4-3 combines with J gene TRBJ2-1; 10 nucleotides line up with TRBD1. Looked up from germline, CDR1 is LGHNA and CDR2 is YSLEER. V trimming: 0 bases; J trimming: 3 bases; junction bases outside the gene matches: 14. The CDR3 is 20 residues long. CDR3 sequence: CASSQDRLTGGFAFYNEQFF. The DNA of the CDR3 is TGCGCCAGCAGCCAAGATCGCCTGACAGGGGGCTTTGCCTTCTACAATGAGCAGTTCTTC.

The rearrangement joins TRBV10-3 to TRBJ1-2; 9 positions agree with TRBD1. This CDR3 is built from 12 residues. CDR1 is ENHRY, CDR2 SYGVKD, per germline. After removal of 11 bases from V and 8 bases from J, the junction contained 9 bases not matched to a gene. This CDR3 reads CAASGQGWGYTF. In DNA form, the CDR3 reads TGTGCCGCCTCGGGACAGGGTTGGGGCTACACCTTC.

This chain links TRBV6-1 with TRBJ2-5; weak D call: TRBD1 (6 bases). The germline V gene has CDR1 MNHNS and CDR2 SASEGT. Trimming left V 5 bases short and J 2 bases short, with 12 bases between. The CDR3 consists of 14 residues. CDR3 loop: CASSRTGLQETQYF. In DNA, the CDR3 is TGTGCCAGCAGTCGAACAGGGCTACAAGAGACCCAGTACTTC.

CDR3 sequence reads: CAGTAPAADEQFF. CDR3 nucleotide sequence: TGTGCCGGGACCGCCCCCGCGGCGGATGAGCAGTTCTTC. V gene TRBV2 combines with J gene TRBJ2-1; D tentatively reads TRBD1 or TRBD2 (5 bases each). The V and J ends lost 11 bases and 8 bases respectively, with 19 bases between them. This CDR3 contains 13 residues. Germline V gene sequence: CDR1 SNHLY, CDR2 FYNNEI. The full variable domain, rest sourced from reference TRBV2 and TRBJ2-1, is EPEVTQTPSHQVTQMGQEVILRCVPISNHLYFYWYRQILGQKVEFLVSFYNNEISEKSEIFDDQFSVERPDGSNFTLKIRSTKLEDSAMYFCAGTAPAADEQFFGPGTRLTVL.

DNA for the CDR3: TGTGCCAGTATGAAGCGGCACTACCAAGAGACCCAGTACTTC. It encodes CASMKRHYQETQYF. The chain links TRBV19 to TRBJ2-5; D perhaps matches TRBD2 (5 bases). V lost 7 bases, J lost 0 bases, and 12 bases lay in between. This CDR3 spans 14 amino acids. Germline V gene data show CDR1 as LNHDA and CDR2 as SQIVND (reference sequence). The variable domain in full, with the rest retrieved from reference TRBV19 and TRBJ2-5, is DGGITQSPKYLFRKEGQNVTLSCEQNLNHDAMYWYRQDPGQGLRLIYYSQIVNDFQKGDIAEGYSVSREKKESFPLTVTSAQKNPTAFYLCASMKRHYQETQYFGPGTRLLVL.

The J gene is TRBJ2-5, the V gene TRBV10-3; 8 bases agree with TRBD1. Germline CDR1 is ENHRY and CDR2 is SYGVKD. The V segment lost 3 bases and the J segment 1 base; nucleotides outside the gene matches: 13. This CDR3 has 18 amino acids. CDR3 loop: CAISDDRGPPIGQETQYF. CDR3 DNA: TGTGCCATCAGTGATGACAGGGGACCGCCTATCGGCCAAGAGACCCAGTACTTC.

The chain has TRBV29-1 and TRBJ2-3, with 8 bases that match TRBD2. The CDR3 contains 15 residues. Germline V lookup: CDR1 SQVTM, CDR2 ANQGSEA. V lost 3 bases to trimming and J lost 3 bases; unmatched junction nucleotides: 8. The CDR3 bases are TGCAGCGTTGATCAAAGCGGGAGCGGTACAGATACGCAGTATTTT. Amino acids: CSVDQSGSGTDTQYF.

The rearrangement links TRBV6-6 to TRBJ2-3, with no clear D. Germline CDR1 MNHNY, CDR2 SVGAGI (reference sequence). The V and J ends lost 7 bases and 5 bases respectively, with 10 bases between them. The CDR3 spans 12 residues. As DNA, the CDR3 is TGTGCCAGCACCACACAGATAGATACGCAGTATTTT. The encoded protein is CASTTQIDTQYF.

This clonotype was seen only a few times. V is TRBV2 and J is TRBJ2-5; D ambiguous. Germline V CDR1 and CDR2: SNHLY, FYNNEI. Trimming took 7 bases from V and 3 from J, leaving 12 bases between them. The CDR3 consists of 13 residues. The CDR3 region has the DNA TGTGCCAGCATCCGGGTTCTCGAAGAGACCCAGTACTTC. It translates to CASIRVLEETQYF.

The J gene is TRBJ2-1, the V gene TRBV4-1; possible D gene TRBD1, 6 bases. The germline V gene encodes CDR1 MGHRA and CDR2 YSYEKL. This CDR3 spans 15 amino acids. The ends were cut back, 4 bases at V and 5 bases at J, with 15 bases in the middle. The CDR3 bases are TGCGCCAGCAGCCTTACAGACAGGCCAAACAATGAGCAGTTCTTC. Residues: CASSLTDRPNNEQFF.

The chain recombines TRBV6-1 with TRBJ2-2; a weak D match, TRBD1 (6 bases). Deletions cut 5 bases from V and 0 bases from J, with 16 bases between. The germline CDR1 and CDR2 sequences are MNHNS and SASEGT. This CDR3 contains 17 residues. The CDR3 DNA sequence: TGTGCCAGCAGTCCCTCTAGGACAGACGCGAACACCGGGGAGCTGTTTTTT. As protein: CASSPSRTDANTGELFF.